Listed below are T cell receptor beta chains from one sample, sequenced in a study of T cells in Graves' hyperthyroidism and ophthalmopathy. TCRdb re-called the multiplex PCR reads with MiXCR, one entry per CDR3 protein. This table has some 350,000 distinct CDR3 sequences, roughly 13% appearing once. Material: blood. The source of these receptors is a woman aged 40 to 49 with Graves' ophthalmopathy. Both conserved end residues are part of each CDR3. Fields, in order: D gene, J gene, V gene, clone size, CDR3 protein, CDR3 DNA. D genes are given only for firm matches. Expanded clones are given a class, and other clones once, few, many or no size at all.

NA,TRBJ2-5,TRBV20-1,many,CSATHSEETQYF,TGCAGTGCTACTCACTCCGAGGAGACCCAGTACTTC
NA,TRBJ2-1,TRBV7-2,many,CASSLVLPYNEQFF,TGTGCCAGCAGCTTAGTACTACCATACAATGAGCAGTTCTTC
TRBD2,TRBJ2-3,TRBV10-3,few,CAIRPSGTSTDTQYF,TGTGCCATCAGACCCAGCGGGACTAGCACAGATACGCAGTATTTT
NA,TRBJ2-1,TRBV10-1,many,CASSDGGNEQFF,TGCGCCAGCAGTGATGGAGGGAATGAGCAGTTCTTC
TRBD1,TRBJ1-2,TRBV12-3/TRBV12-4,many,CASSSRTGGYTF,TGTGCCAGCAGTTCCCGGACAGGTGGCTACACCTTC
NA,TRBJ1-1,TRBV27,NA,CASSGGATGRSTEAFF,TGTGCCAGCAGTGGTGGCGCTACAGGTCGGTCCACTGAAGCTTTCTTT
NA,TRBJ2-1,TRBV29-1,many,CSALRGISEQFF,TGCAGCGCCCTCAGGGGAATCAGTGAGCAGTTCTTC
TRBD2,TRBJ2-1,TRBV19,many,CASSVGLAGVNEQFF,TGTGCCAGTAGTGTGGGACTAGCGGGAGTCAATGAGCAGTTCTTC
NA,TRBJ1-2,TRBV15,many,CATSTLMDGYTF,TGTGCCACCAGCACGCTAATGGATGGCTACACCTTC
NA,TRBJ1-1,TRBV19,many,CASSIDTGNTAEAFF,TGTGCCAGTAGTATAGATACAGGGAATACGGCTGAAGCTTTCTTT
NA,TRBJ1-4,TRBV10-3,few,CAVRGLAANEKLFF,TGTGCTGTGCGGGGGCTGGCGGCTAATGAAAAACTGTTTTTT
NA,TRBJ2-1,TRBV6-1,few,CASSPGTANSEQFF,TGTGCCAGCAGCCCCGGGACTGCCAATTCTGAGCAGTTCTTC
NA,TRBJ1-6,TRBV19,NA,CASSARVSSYNSPLHF,TGTGCCAGTAGTGCTCGGGTGAGCTCCTATAATTCACCCCTCCACTTT
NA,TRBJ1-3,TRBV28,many,CASMGHTRNTIYF,TGTGCCAGCATGGGACACACCCGAAACACCATATATTTT
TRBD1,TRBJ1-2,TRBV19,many,CAGPRGTGDYGYTF,TGTGCCGGGCCTCGAGGGACAGGGGATTATGGCTACACCTTC
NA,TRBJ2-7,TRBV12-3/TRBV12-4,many,CASRRSTGEQYF,TGTGCCAGCAGACGCAGCACAGGCGAGCAGTACTTC
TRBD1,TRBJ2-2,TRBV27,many,CASRTGGYTGELFF,TGTGCCAGCAGGACAGGGGGTTACACCGGGGAGCTGTTTTTT
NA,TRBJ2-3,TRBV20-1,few,CSAGFIGRLPDTQYF,TGCAGTGCGGGATTTATTGGGAGGCTTCCAGATACGCAGTATTTT
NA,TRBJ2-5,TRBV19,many,CASRPGPQETQYF,TGTGCCAGTAGACCCGGGCCGCAAGAGACCCAGTACTTC
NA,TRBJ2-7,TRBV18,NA,CASSPPSGSGDEQYF,TGTGCCAGCTCACCACCTTCGGGTTCTGGCGACGAGCAGTACTTC
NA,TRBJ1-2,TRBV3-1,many,CASSQVARGGYTF,TGTGCCAGCAGCCAAGTAGCCCGCGGTGGCTACACCTTC
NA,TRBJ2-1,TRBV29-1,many,CSVKRQSSYNEQFF,TGCAGCGTTAAGCGGCAAAGCTCCTACAATGAGCAGTTCTTC
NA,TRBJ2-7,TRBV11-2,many,CASSFQGFFSEQYF,TGTGCCAGCAGCTTTCAAGGGTTTTTCTCCGAGCAGTACTTC
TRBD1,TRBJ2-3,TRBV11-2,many,CASASLQGENADTQYF,TGTGCCAGCGCGTCGCTCCAGGGGGAAAACGCAGATACGCAGTATTTT
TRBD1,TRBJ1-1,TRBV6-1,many,CASRDTGESTEAFF,TGTGCCAGCAGGGATACAGGGGAGTCCACTGAAGCTTTCTTT
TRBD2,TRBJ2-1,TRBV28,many,CASSPLAGQAGNEQFF,TGTGCCAGCAGTCCCTTAGCGGGCCAAGCGGGAAATGAGCAGTTCTTC
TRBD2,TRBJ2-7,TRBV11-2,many,CASSLEWTSGIAEQYF,TGTGCCAGCAGCTTAGAGTGGACTAGCGGGATCGCCGAGCAGTACTTC
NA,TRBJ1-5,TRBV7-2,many,CASSLIPAGQPQHF,TGTGCCAGCAGCTTGATCCCGGCGGGTCAGCCCCAGCATTTT
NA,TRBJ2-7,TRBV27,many,CASSPGAYYEQYF,TGTGCCAGCAGCCCCGGGGCCTACTACGAGCAGTACTTC
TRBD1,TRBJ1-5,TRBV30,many,CACHPGGSQPQHF,TGTGCCTGTCATCCAGGGGGTTCACAGCCCCAGCATTTT
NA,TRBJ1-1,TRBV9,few,CASSVGPRNSYTEAFF,TGTGCCAGCAGCGTAGGCCCACGGAACAGCTACACTGAAGCTTTCTTT
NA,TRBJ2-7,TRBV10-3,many,CAISERAEPSYEQYF,TGTGCCATCAGTGAGCGGGCAGAACCCTCCTACGAGCAGTACTTC
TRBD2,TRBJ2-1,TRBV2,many,CARTIRTRLTVVGNEQFF,TGTGCCAGGACAATTAGGACTAGACTAACCGTAGTAGGCAATGAGCAGTTCTTC
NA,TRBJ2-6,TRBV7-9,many,CASSLGVSGFLGGANVLTF,TGTGCCAGCAGCTTAGGAGTCTCCGGGTTTCTCGGTGGGGCCAACGTCCTGACTTTC
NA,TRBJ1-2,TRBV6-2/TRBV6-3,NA,CASRRAGLNYGYTF,TGTGCCAGCAGACGGGCCGGCTTAAACTATGGCTACACCTTC
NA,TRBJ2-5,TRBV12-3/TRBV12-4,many,CASRLGALKTQYF,TGTGCCAGCCGCCTTGGGGCTCTTAAGACCCAGTACTTC
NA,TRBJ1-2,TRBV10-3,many,CAISEPGGRGYTF,TGTGCCATCAGTGAACCGGGGGGAAGAGGCTACACCTTC
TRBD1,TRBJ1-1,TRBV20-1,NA,CSPIPGTGGSGAFF,TGCAGTCCCATCCCGGGGACAGGGGGCTCTGGAGCTTTCTTT
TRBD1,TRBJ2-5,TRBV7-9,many,CASRLGQAYQETQYF,TGTGCCAGCAGACTGGGACAGGCGTACCAAGAGACCCAGTACTTC
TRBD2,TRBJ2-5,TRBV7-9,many,CASSLFISSGAWETQYF,TGTGCCAGCAGCTTATTCATCTCTAGCGGGGCCTGGGAGACCCAGTACTTC
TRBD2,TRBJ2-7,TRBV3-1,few,CASSPSLAGGRSSYEQYF,TGTGCCAGCAGTCCAAGCTTAGCGGGAGGCCGGAGCTCCTACGAGCAGTACTTC
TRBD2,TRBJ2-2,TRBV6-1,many,CASSLTSGRTGELFF,TGTGCCAGCAGTTTGACTAGCGGGAGGACCGGGGAGCTGTTTTTT
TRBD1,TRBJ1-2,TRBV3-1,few,CASSQDLQTGGYYGYTF,TGTGCCAGCAGCCAAGATTTGCAGACAGGGGGATACTATGGCTACACCTTC
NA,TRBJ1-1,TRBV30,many,CAWMTGGGTEAFF,TGTGCCTGGATGACCGGGGGGGGCACTGAAGCTTTCTTT
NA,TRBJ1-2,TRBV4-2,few,CASSHILGTVGYTF,TGTGCCAGCAGCCACATCTTAGGGACGGTTGGCTACACCTTC
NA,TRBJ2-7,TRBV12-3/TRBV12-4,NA,CASSFGRPYSTEQYF,TGTGCCAGCAGTTTCGGGCGGCCCTACTCCACCGAGCAGTACTTC
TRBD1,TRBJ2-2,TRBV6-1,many,CASGRTGANTGELFF,TGTGCCAGCGGCCGGACAGGGGCGAACACCGGGGAGCTGTTTTTT
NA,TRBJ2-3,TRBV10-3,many,CAISESTGDTQYF,TGTGCCATCAGTGAGTCGACTGGTGATACGCAGTATTTT
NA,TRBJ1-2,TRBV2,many,CASSNNYGYTF,TGTGCCAGCAGCAACAACTATGGCTACACCTTC
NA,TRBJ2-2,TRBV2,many,CASSEEAGELFF,TGTGCCAGCAGTGAAGAGGCCGGGGAGCTGTTTTTT